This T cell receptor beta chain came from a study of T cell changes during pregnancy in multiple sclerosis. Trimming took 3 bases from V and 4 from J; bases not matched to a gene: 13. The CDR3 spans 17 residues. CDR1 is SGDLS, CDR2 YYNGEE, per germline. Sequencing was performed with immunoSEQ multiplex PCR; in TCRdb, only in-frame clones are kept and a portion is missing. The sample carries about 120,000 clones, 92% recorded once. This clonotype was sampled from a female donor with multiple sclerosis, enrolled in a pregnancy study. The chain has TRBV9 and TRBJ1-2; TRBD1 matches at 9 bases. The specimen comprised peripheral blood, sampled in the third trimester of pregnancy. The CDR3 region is CASSASGTGTASYGYTF. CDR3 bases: TGTGCCAGCAGCGCCTCCGGGACAGGGACGGCTTCCTATGGCTACACCTTC. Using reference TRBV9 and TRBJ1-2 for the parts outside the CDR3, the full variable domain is DSGVTQTPKHLITATGQRVTLRCSPRSGDLSVYWYQQSLDQGLQFLIQYYNGEERAKGNILERFSAQQFPDLHSELNLSSLELGDSALYFCASSASGTGTASYGYTFGSGTRLTVV.